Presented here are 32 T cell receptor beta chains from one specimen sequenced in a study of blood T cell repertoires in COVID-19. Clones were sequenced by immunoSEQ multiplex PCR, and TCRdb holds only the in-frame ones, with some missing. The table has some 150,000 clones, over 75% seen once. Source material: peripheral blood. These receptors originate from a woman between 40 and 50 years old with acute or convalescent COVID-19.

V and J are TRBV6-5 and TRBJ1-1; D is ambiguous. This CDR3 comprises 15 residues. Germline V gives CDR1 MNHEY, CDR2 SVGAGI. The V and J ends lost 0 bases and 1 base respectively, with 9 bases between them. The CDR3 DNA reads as TGTGCCAGCAGTTACTCCTGGACTAGGAACACTGAAGCTTTCTTT. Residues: CASSYSWTRNTEAFF.

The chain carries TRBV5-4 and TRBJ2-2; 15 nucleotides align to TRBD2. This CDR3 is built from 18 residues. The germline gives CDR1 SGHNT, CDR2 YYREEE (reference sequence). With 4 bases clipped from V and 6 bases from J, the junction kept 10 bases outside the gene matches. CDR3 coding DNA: TGTGCCAGCAGCCCCCCTGGAGGACTAGCGGGGGGGGCCGGGGAGCTGTTTTTT. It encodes CASSPPGGLAGGAGELFF.

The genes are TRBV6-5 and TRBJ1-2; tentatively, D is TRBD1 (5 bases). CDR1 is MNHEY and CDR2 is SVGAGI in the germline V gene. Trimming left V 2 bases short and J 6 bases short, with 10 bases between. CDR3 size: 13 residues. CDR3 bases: TGTGCCAGCAGTTACGATTTAGGGGATGGCTACACCTTC. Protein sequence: CASSYDLGDGYTF.

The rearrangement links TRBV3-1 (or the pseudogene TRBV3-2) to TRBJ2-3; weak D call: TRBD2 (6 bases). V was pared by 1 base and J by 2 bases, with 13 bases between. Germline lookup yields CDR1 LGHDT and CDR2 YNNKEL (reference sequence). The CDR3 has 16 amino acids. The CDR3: CASSQVSSEPTDTQYF. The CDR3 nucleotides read TGTGCCAGCAGCCAAGTTTCTAGCGAACCCACAGATACGCAGTATTTT.

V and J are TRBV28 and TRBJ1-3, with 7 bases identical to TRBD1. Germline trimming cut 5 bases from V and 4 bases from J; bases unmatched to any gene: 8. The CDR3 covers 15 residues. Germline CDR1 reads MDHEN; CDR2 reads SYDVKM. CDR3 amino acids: CASSGTDVGGNTIYF. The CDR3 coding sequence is TGTGCCAGCAGTGGGACAGACGTGGGAGGAAACACCATATATTTT.

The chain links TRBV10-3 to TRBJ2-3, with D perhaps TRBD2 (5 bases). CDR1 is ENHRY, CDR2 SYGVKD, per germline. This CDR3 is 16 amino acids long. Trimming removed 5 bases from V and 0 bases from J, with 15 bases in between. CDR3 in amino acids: CAISREGPSSTDTQYF. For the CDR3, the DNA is TGTGCCATCAGTCGCGAGGGTCCTTCTAGCACAGATACGCAGTATTTT.

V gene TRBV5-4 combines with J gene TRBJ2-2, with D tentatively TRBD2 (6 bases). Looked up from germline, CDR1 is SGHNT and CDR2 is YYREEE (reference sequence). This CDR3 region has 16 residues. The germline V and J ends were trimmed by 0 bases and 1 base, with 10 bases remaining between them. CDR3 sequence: CASSLENGRNTGELFF. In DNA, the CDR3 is TGTGCCAGCAGCTTGGAGAACGGGAGGAACACCGGGGAGCTGTTTTTT.

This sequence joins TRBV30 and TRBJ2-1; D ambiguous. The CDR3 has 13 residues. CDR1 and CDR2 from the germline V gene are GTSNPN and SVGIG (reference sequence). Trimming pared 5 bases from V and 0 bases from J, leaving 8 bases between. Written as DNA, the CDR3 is TGTGCCTGGGGACGCAGCTCCTACAATGAGCAGTTCTTC. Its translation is CAWGRSSYNEQFF. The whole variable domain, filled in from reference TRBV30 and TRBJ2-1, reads SQTIHQWPATLVQPVGSPLSLECTVEGTSNPNLYWYRQAAGRGLQLLFYSVGIGQISSEVPQNLSASRPQDRQFILSSKKLLLSDSGFYLCAWGRSSYNEQFFGPGTRLTVL.

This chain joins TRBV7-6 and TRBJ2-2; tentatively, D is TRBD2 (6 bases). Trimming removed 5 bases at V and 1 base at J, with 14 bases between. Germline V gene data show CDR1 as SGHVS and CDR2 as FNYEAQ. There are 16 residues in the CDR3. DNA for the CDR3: TGTGCCAGCAGCGACCCTCTGGGGGGGAACACCGGGGAGCTGTTTTTT. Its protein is CASSDPLGGNTGELFF.

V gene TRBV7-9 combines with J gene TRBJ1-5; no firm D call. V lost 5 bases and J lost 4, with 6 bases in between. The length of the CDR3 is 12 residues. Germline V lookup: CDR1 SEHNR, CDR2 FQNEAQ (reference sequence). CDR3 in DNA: TGTGCCAGCAGCCAGATGAATCAGCCCCAGCATTTT. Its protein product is CASSQMNQPQHF.

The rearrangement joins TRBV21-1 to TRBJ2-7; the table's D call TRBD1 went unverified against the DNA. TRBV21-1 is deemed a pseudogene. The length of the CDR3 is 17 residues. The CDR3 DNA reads TGTGCCAGCAGCACACCAAAAACAGGACGGGCCACCTACGAGCAGTACTTC. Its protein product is CASSTPKTGRATYEQYF.

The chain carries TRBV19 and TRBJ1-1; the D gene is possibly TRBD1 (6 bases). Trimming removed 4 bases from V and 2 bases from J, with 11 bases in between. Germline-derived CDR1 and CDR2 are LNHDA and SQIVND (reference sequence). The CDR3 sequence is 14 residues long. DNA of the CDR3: TGTGCCAGTAGTAACTGGGACACTAACACTGAAGCTTTCTTT. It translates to CASSNWDTNTEAFF.

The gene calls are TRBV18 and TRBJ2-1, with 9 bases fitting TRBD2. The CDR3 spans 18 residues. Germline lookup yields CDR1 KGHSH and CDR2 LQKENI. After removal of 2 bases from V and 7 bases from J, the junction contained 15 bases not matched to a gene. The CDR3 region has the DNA TGTGCCAGCTCACCATGGCCGACCGGGTCTAGCGGGGTAAATGAGCAGTTCTTC. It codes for CASSPWPTGSSGVNEQFF.

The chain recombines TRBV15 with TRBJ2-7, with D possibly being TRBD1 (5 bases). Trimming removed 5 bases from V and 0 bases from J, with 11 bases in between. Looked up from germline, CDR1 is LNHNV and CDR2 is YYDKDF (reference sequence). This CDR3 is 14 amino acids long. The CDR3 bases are TGTGCCACCAGCGACAGAGATAGCTCCTACGAGCAGTACTTC. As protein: CATSDRDSSYEQYF.

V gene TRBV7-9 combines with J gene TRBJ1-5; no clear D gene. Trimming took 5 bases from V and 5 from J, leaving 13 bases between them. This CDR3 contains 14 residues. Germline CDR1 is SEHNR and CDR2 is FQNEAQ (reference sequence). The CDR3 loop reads CASSPQYIDQPQHF. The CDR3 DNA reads TGTGCCAGCAGCCCCCAGTACATCGATCAGCCCCAGCATTTT.

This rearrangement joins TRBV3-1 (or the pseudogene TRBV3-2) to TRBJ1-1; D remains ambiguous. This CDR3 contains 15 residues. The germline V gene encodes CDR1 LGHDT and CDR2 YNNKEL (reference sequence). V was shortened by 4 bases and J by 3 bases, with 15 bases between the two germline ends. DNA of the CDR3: TGTGCCAGCAGCCCGAGGGAGGGTTTGGACACTGAAGCTTTCTTT. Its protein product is CASSPREGLDTEAFF.

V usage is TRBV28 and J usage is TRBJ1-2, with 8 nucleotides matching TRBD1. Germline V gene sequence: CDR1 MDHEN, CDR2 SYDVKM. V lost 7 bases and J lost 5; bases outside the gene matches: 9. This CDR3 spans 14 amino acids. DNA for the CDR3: TGTGCCAGCAAAAATAGGACAGGGTATTATGGCTACACCTTC. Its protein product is CASKNRTGYYGYTF.

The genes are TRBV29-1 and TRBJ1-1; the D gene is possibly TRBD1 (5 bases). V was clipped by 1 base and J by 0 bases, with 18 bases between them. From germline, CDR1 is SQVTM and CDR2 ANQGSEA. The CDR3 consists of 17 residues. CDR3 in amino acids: CSVEGSTAPLMNTEAFF. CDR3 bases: TGCAGCGTTGAAGGATCGACAGCGCCTTTAATGAACACTGAAGCTTTCTTT. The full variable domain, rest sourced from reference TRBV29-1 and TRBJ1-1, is SAVISQKPSRDICQRGTSLTIQCQVDSQVTMMFWYRQQPGQSLTLIATANQGSEATYESGFVIDKFPISRPNLTFSTLTVSNMSPEDSSIYLCSVEGSTAPLMNTEAFFGQGTRLTVV.

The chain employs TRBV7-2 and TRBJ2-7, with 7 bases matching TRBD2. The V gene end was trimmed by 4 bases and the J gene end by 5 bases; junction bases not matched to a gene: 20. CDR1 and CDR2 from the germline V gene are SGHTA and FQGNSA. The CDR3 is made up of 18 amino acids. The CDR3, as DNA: TGTGCCAGCAGCTCCGCATTTCTGGGAGGCGGGAGTGTCGACGAGCAGTACTTC. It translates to CASSSAFLGGGSVDEQYF.

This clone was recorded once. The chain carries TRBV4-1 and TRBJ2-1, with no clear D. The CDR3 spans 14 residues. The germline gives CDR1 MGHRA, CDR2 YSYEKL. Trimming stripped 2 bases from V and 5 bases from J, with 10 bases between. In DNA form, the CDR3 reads TGCGCCAGCAGCCAAAGTAGGAGTAACAATGAGCAGTTCTTC. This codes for CASSQSRSNNEQFF.

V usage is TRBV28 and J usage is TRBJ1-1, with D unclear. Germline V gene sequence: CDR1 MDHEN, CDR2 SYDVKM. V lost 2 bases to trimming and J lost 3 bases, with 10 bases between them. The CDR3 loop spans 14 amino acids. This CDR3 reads CASSLISRDTEAFF. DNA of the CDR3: TGTGCCAGCAGTTTAATTTCTCGGGACACTGAAGCTTTCTTT.

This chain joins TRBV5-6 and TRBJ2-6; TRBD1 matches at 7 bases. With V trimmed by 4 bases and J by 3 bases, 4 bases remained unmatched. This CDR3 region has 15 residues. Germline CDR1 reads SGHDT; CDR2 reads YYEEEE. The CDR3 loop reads CASSRGGGGANVLTF. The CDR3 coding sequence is TGTGCCAGCAGCCGAGGGGGCGGTGGGGCCAACGTCCTGACTTTC.

CDR3 nucleotides: TGTGCCAGCAGCTTAAGGGGCAGTGAGCCCTATGGCTACACCTTC. It codes for CASSLRGSEPYGYTF. This chain joins TRBV7-3 and TRBJ1-2; the D gene is possibly TRBD1 (5 bases). Trimming took off 1 base at V and 4 bases at J, with 13 bases between the two ends. The germline V gene has CDR1 SGHTA and CDR2 FQGTGA. The CDR3 length is 15 residues.

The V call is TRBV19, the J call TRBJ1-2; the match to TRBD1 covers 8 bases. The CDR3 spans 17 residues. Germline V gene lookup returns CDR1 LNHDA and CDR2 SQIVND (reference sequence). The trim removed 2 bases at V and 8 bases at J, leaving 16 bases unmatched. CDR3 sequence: CASSISGTGRIVGGYTF. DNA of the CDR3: TGTGCCAGTAGTATATCCGGGACAGGCCGGATTGTCGGGGGCTACACCTTC.

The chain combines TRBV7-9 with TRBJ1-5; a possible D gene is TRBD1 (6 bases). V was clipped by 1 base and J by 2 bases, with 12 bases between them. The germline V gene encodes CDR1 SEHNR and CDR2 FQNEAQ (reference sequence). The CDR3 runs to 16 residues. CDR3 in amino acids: CASSLDGRGGNQPQHF. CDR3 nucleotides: TGTGCCAGCAGCTTAGACGGCAGGGGTGGCAATCAGCCCCAGCATTTT.

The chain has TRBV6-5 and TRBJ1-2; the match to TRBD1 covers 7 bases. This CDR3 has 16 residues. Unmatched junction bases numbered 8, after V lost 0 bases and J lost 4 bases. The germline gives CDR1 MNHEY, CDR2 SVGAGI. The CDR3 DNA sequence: TGTGCCAGCAGTTACTCGAATGAGGGGGCCCTCTATGGCTACACCTTC. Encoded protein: CASSYSNEGALYGYTF.

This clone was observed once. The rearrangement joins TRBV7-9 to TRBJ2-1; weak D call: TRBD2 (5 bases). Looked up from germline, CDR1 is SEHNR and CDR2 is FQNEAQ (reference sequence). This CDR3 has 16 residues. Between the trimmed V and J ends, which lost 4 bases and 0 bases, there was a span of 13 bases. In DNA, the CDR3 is TGTGCCAGCAGCTCTAGAGGACTGGGCTCCTACAATGAGCAGTTCTTC. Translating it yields CASSSRGLGSYNEQFF. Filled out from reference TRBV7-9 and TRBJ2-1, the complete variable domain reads DTGVSQNPRHKITKRGQNVTFRCDPISEHNRLYWYRQTLGQGPEFLTYFQNEAQLEKSRLLSDRFSAERPKGSFSTLEIQRTEQGDSAMYLCASSSRGLGSYNEQFFGPGTRLTVL.

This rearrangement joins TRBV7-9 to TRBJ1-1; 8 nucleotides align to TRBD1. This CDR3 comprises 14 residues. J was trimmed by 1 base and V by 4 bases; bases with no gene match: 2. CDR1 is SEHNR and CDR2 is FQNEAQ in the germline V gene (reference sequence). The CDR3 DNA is TGTGCCAGCAGCTGGCAGGGGGCGAACACTGAAGCTTTCTTT. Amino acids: CASSWQGANTEAFF.

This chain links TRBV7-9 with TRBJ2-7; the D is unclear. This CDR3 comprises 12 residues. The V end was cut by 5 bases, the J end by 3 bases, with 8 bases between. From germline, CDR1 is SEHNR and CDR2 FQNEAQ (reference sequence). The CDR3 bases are TGTGCCAGCAGCACTACGGGCTACGAGCAGTACTTC. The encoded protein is CASSTTGYEQYF.

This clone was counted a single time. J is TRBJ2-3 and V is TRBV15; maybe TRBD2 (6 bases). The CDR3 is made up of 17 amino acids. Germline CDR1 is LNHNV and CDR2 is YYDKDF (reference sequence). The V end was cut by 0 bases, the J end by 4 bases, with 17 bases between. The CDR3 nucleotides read TGTGCCACCAGCAGAGATCAAACGGGAGTTTTTTCAGATACGCAGTATTTT. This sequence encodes CATSRDQTGVFSDTQYF.

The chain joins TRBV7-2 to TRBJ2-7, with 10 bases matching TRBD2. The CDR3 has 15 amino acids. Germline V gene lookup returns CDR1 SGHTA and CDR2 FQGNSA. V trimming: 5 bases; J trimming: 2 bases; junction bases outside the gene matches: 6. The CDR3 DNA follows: TGTGCCAGCAGCGTCAGGACTAGCGGAACCTACGAGCAGTACTTC. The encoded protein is CASSVRTSGTYEQYF.

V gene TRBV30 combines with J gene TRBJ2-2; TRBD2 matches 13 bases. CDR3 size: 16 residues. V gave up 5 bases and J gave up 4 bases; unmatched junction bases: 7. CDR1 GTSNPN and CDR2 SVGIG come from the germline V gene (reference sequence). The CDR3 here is CAWLGLAGSSTGELFF. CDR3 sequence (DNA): TGTGCCTGGCTGGGACTAGCGGGATCAAGCACCGGGGAGCTGTTTTTT.